This T cell receptor (beta chain) appears in the sequencing data of a study of brain T cells in children with intractable seizures. Produced via immunoSEQ multiplex PCR; TCRdb's table is partial and in-frame only. In the table there are hundreds of thousands of clones, about 93% of which are singletons. For this clone: Its antigen is unknown.

Time point reported: blood from clinic visit 5 months post-surgery; TSC patient then seizure free. Sequencing was limited to surgery cases with top T cell transcript signatures in brain tissue. Before surgery, patients took at least one anti-epileptic drug. Study-level points and caveats: Only CDR3 sequence similarity suggested viral specificity, without known HCMV serostatus.

Looked up from germline, CDR1 is MNHEY and CDR2 is SVGAGI. V was shortened by 3 bases and J by 7 bases, with 9 bases between the two germline ends. CDR3 length equals 12 residues. The chain combines TRBV6-5 with TRBJ1-1; D may be TRBD1 (6 bases). The specimen was peripheral blood, collected approximately 5 months after surgery. The receptor comes from a boy in the first two years of life with tuberous sclerosis and intractable seizures. In DNA form, the CDR3 reads TGTGCCAGCAGTTATGGGGGGCGTGAAGCTTTCTTT. Translating it yields CASSYGGREAFF.